This paragraph reports one T cell receptor (beta chain). Its antigen is unidentified. This entry is derived from a study of graft-versus-host responses after intestinal transplantation. Findings and limits, study-wide: High graft-versus-host to host-versus-graft T cell clonal ratios marked allografts of patients with graft-donor macrochimerism.

This table comes from immunoSEQ multiplex PCR, and its TCRdb copy is limited to in-frame clones, with some not included. The data show under 95,000 clones, about 88% seen once. Sequencing used unstimulated CD4+ T cells sorted from spleen or lymph node cells, obtained before transplant. This sequence originates from a human donor who was the organ donor for an intestinal transplant.

The CDR3 loop reads CASSLIAYEQYF. CDR3 in DNA: TGTGCCAGCAGCTTAATAGCCTACGAGCAGTACTTC. The chain has TRBV7-2 and TRBJ2-7; no clear D. Deletions cut 2 bases from V and 2 bases from J, with 4 bases between. This CDR3 is built from 12 residues. Germline CDR1 and CDR2: SGHTA and FQGNSA.